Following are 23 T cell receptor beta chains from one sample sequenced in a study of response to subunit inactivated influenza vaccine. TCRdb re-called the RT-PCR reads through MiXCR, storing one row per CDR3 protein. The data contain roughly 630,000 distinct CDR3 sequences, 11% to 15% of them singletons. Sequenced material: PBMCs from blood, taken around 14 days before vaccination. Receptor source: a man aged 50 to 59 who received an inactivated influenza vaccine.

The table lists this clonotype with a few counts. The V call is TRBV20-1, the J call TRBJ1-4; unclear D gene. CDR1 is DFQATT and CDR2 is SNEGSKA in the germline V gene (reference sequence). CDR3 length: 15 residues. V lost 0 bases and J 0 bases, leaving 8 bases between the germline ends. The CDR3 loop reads CSARDPGATNEKLFF. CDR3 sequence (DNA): TGCAGTGCTAGAGATCCCGGGGCAACTAATGAAAAACTGTTTTTT.

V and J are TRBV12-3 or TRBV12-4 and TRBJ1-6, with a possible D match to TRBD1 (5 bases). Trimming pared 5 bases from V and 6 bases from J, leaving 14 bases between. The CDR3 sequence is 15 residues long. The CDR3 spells CASSPSGVGNSPLHF. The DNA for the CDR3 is TGTGCCAGCAGTCCGTCGGGGGTTGGTAATTCACCCCTCCACTTT.

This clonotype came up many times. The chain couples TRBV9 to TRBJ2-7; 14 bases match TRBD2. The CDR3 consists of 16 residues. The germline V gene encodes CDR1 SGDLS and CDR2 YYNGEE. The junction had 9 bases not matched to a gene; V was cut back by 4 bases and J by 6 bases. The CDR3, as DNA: TGTGCCAGCAGCACCTCCGGGACTAGCGGGAGTCCCGAGCAGTACTTC. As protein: CASSTSGTSGSPEQYF.

The CDR3 spells CASSPRAGTDTQYF. CDR3 DNA: TGTGCCAGCAGCCCTCGGGCGGGCACAGATACGCAGTATTTT. This rearrangement joins TRBV13 to TRBJ2-3; D is unclear. V gave up 5 bases and J gave up 1 base, with 10 bases separating them. The CDR3 spans 14 residues. CDR1 is PRHDT, CDR2 FYEKMQ, per germline (reference sequence).

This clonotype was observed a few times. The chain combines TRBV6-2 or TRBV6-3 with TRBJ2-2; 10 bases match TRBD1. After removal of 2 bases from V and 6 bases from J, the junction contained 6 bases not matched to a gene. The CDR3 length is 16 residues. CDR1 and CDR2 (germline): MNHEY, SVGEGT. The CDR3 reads CASSYGPGTGAGELFF. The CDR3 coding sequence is TGTGCCAGCAGTTACGGACCCGGGACAGGGGCCGGGGAGCTGTTTTTT.

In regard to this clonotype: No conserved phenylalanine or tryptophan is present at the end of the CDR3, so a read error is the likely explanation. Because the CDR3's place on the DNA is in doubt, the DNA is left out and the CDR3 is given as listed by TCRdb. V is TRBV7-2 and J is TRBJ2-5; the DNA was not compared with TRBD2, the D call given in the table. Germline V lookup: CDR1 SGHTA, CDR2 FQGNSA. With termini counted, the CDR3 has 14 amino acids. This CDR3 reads CASSLRYREPALNL.

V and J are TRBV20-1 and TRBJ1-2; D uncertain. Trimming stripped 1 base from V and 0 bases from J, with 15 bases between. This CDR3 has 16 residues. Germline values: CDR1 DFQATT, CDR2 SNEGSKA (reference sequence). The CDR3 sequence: CSARAAGGKTNYGYTF. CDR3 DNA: TGCAGTGCTAGAGCGGCTGGAGGCAAAACTAACTATGGCTACACCTTC.

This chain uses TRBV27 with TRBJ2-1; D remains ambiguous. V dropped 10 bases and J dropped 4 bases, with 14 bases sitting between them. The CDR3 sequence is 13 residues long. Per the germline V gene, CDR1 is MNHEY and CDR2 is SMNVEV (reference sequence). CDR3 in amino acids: CATRWGIYNEQFF. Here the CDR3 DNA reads TGTGCCACACGATGGGGAATTTACAATGAGCAGTTCTTC.

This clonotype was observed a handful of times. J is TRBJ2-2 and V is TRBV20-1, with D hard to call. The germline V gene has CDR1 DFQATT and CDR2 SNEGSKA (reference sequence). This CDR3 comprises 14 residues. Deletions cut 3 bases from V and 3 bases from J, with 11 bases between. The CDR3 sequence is CSASRLSDTGELFF. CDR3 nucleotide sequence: TGCAGTGCTAGTCGCCTCTCGGACACCGGGGAGCTGTTTTTT.

The CDR3 sequence is CASSLDRTTSTDTQYF. The CDR3 region has the DNA TGTGCCAGCAGCTTGGACAGGACTACTAGCACAGATACGCAGTATTTT. J is TRBJ2-3 and V is TRBV7-9; maybe TRBD1 (7 bases). The V and J ends lost 3 bases and 0 bases respectively, with 13 bases between them. This CDR3 contains 16 residues. CDR1 SEHNR and CDR2 FQNEAQ come from the germline V gene (reference sequence). The full variable domain, completed using reference TRBV7-9 and TRBJ2-3, is DTGVSQNPRHKITKRGQNVTFRCDPISEHNRLYWYRQTLGQGPEFLTYFQNEAQLEKSRLLSDRFSAERPKGSFSTLEIQRTEQGDSAMYLCASSLDRTTSTDTQYFGPGTRLTVL.

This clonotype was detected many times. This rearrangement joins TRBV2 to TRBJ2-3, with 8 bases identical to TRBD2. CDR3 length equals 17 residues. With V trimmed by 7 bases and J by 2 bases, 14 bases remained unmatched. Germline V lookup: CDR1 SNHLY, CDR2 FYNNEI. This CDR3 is CASKAIVGTRLTDTQYF. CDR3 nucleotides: TGTGCCAGCAAGGCAATCGTAGGGACTAGACTCACAGATACGCAGTATTTT.

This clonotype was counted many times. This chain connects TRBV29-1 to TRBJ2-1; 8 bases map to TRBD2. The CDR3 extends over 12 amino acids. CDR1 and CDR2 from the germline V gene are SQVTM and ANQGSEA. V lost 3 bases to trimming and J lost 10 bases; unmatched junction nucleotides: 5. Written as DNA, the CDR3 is TGCAGCGTTGAGGGTAGCGGGAAGGAGCAGTTCTTC. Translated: CSVEGSGKEQFF.

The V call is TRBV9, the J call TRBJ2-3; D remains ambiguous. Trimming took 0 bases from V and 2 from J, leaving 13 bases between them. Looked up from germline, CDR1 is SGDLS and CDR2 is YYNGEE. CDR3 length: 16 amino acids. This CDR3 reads CASSVGAARTTDTQYF. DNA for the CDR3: TGTGCCAGCAGCGTAGGGGCAGCTCGGACCACAGATACGCAGTATTTT.

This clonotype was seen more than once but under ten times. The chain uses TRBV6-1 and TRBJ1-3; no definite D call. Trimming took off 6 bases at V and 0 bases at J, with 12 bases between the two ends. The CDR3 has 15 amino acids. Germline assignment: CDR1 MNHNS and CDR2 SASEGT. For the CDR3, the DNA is TGTGCCAGCAGACGTGAACGGAGCTCTGGAAACACCATATATTTT. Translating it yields CASRRERSSGNTIYF.

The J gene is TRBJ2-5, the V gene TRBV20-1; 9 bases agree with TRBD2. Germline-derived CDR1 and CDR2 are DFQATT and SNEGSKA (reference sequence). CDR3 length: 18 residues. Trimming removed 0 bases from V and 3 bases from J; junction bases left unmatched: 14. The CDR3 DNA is TGCAGTGCTAGAGATAGGCCCTTTGACCTAGCGGGGAAAGAGACCCAGTACTTC. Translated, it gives CSARDRPFDLAGKETQYF.

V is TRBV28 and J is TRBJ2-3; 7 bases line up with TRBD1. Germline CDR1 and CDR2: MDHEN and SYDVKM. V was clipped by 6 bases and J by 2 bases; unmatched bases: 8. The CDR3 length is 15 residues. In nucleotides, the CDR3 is TGTGCCAGCAGCTCAGGGGGTTCTTTCACAGATACGCAGTATTTT. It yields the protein CASSSGGSFTDTQYF.

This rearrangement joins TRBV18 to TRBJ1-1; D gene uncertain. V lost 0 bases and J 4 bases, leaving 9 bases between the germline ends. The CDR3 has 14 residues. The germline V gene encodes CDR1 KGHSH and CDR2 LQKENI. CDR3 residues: CASSPPGVTTEAFF. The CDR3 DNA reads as TGTGCCAGCTCACCACCGGGAGTGACCACTGAAGCTTTCTTT.

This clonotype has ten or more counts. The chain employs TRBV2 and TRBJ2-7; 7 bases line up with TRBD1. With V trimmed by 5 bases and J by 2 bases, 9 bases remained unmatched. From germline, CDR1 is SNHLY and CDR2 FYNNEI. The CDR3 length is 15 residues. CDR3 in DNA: TGTGCCAGCAGTTACCGACAGGGAAGGACCTACGAGCAGTACTTC. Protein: CASSYRQGRTYEQYF. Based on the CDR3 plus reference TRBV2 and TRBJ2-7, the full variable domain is EPEVTQTPSHQVTQMGQEVILRCVPISNHLYFYWYRQILGQKVEFLVSFYNNEISEKSEIFDDQFSVERPDGSNFTLKIRSTKLEDSAMYFCASSYRQGRTYEQYFGPGTRLTVT.

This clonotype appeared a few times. CDR3 DNA: TGTGCCAGCAGCCGAGGGACTAGCGGGGGGGCCTTCCGGGAGACCCAGTACTTC. It specifies CASSRGTSGGAFRETQYF. The chain couples TRBV6-2 or TRBV6-3 to TRBJ2-5; the match to TRBD2 covers 16 bases. Germline CDR1 is MNHEY and CDR2 is SVGEGT. The CDR3 totals 18 residues. The V gene end was trimmed by 6 bases and the J gene end by 5 bases; junction bases not matched to a gene: 12.

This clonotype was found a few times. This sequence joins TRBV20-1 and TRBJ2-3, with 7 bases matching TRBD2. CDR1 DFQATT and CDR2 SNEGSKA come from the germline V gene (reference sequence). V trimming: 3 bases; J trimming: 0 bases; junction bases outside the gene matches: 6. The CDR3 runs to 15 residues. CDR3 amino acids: CSASSGTTSTDTQYF. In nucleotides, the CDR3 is TGCAGTGCTAGCTCTGGGACTACGAGCACAGATACGCAGTATTTT.

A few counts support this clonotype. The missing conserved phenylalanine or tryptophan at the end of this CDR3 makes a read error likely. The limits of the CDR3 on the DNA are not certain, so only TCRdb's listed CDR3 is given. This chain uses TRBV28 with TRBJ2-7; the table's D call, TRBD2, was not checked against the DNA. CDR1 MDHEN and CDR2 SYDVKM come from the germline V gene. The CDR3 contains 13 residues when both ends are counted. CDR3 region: CASSDALAGGLKY.

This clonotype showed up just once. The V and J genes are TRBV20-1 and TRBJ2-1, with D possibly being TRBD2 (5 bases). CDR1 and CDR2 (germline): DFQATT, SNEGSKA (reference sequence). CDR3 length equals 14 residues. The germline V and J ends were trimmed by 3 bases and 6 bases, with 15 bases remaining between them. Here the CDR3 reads CSASPPGMANEQFF. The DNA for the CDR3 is TGCAGTGCTAGTCCCCCGGGAATGGCCAATGAGCAGTTCTTC.

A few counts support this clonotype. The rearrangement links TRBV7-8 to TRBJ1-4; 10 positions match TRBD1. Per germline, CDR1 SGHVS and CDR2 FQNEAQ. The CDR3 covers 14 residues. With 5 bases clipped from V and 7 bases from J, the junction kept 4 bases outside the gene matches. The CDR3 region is CASSTDRGSEKLFF. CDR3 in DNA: TGTGCCAGCAGCACGGACAGGGGGAGTGAAAAACTGTTTTTT. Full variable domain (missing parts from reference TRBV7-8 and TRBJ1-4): GAGVSQSPRYKVAKRGQDVALRCDPISGHVSLFWYQQALGQGPEFLTYFQNEAQLDKSGLPSDRFFAERPEGSVSTLKIQRTQQEDSAVYLCASSTDRGSEKLFFGSGTQLSVL.